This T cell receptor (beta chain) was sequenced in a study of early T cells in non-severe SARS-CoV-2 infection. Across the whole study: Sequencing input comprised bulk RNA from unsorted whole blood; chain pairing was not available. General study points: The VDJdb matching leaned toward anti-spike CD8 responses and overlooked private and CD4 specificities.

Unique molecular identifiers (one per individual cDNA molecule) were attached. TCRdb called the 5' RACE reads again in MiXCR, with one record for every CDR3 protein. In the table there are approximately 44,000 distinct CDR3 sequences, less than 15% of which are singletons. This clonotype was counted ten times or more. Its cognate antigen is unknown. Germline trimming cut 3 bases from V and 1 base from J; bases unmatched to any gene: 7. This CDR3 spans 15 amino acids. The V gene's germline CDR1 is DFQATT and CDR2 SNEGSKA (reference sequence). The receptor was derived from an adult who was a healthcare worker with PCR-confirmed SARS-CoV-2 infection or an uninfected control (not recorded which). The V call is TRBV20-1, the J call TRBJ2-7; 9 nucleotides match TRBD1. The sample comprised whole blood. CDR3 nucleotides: TGCAGTGCTAGGGAAACGGGACAGGGTTCCTACGAGCAGTACTTC. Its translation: CSARETGQGSYEQYF.